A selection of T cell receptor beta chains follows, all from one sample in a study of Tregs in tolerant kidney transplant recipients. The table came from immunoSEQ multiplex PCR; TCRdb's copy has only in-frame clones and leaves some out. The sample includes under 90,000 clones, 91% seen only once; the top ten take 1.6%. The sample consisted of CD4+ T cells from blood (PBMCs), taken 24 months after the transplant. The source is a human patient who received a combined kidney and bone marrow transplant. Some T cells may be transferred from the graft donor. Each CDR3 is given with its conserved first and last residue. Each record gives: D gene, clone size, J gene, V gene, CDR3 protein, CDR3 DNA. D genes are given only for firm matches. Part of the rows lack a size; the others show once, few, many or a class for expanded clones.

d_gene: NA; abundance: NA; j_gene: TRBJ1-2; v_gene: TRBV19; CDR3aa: CASSIGEVGGYTF; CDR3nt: TGTGCCAGTAGTATAGGAGAGGTTGGTGGCTACACCTTC
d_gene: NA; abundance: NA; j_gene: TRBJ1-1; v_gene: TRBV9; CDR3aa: CASSVHRVGTEAFF; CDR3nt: TGTGCCAGCAGCGTACACAGGGTTGGAACTGAAGCTTTCTTT
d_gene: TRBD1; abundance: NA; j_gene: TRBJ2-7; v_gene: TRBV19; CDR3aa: CASSHPGTGSNEQYF; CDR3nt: TGTGCCAGTAGCCATCCAGGGACAGGGTCAAACGAGCAGTACTTC
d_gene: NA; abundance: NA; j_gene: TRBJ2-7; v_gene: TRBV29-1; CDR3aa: CSVRRGGSYEQYF; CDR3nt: TGCAGCGTCCGACGGGGTGGCTCCTACGAGCAGTACTTC
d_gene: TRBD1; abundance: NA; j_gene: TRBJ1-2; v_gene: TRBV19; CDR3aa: CASPKQGASIYGYTF; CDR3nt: TGTGCCAGCCCCAAACAGGGGGCGTCGATCTATGGCTACACCTTC
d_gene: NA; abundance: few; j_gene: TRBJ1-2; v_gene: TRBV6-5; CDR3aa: CASSLGGFPYGYTF; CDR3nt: TGTGCCAGCAGTTTAGGGGGTTTTCCCTATGGCTACACCTTC
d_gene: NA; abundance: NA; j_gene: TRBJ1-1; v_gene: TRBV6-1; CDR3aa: CACCRRGGNTEAFF; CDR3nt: TGTGCCTGCTGCAGGAGGGGGGGGAACACTGAAGCTTTCTTT
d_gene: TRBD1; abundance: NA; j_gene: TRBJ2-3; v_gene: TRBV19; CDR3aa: CASSRQTGPSTDTQYF; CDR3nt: TGTGCCAGTAGTAGGCAGACAGGGCCTAGCACAGATACGCAGTATTTT
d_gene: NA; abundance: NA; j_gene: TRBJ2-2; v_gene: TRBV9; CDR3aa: CASSVGHRVESTGELFF; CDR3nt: TGTGCCAGCAGCGTAGGGCACAGGGTCGAAAGCACCGGGGAGCTGTTTTTT
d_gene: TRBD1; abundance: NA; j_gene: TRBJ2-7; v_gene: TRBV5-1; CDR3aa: CASSLLQGASYEQYF; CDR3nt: TGCGCCAGCAGCTTACTACAGGGGGCCAGCTACGAGCAGTACTTC
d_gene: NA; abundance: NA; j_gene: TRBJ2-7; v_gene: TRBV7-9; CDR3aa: CASSRTYEQYF; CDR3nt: TGTGCCAGCAGCCGTACTTACGAGCAGTACTTC
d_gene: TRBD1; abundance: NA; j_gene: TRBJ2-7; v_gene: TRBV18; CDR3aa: CASSLGTGVLDEQYF; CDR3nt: TGTGCCAGCTCACTCGGGACAGGGGTTTTGGACGAGCAGTACTTC
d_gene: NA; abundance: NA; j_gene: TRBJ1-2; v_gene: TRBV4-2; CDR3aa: CASSQESNRDNYGYTF; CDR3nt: TGTGCCAGCAGCCAAGAATCGAACAGGGATAACTATGGCTACACCTTC
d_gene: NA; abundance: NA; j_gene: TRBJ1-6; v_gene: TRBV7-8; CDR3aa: CASSSTTGQSRHF; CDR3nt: TGTGCCAGCAGCTCCACAACCGGACAGTCTAGGCACTTT
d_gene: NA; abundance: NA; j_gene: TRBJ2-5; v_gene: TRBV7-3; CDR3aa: CASSLYGSPGTQYF; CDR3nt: TGTGCCAGCAGCTTATACGGCTCGCCGGGGACCCAGTACTTC